This is a list of T cell receptor beta chains from one sample in a study of circulating tumor DNA in untreated peripheral T-cell lymphoma. The assay was immunoSEQ multiplex PCR, and TCRdb's table has in-frame clones only and misses some. The sample contains 5,000 to 7,000 clones, about 64% of which appear only once. Sequenced material: tumor tissue. All receptors derive from a human donor with peripheral T-cell lymphoma. CDR3s include the opening cysteine and the closing phenylalanine or tryptophan. The D gene is left open where the match is weak. Some rows have no size entry. The others give once, few or many, or a class for an expanded clone.

D gene: .; clone size: .; V gene: TRBV14; J gene: TRBJ2-1; CDR3 protein: CASSHQTPREGNEQFF; CDR3 DNA: TGTGCCAGCAGCCATCAGACTCCACGAGAGGGCAATGAGCAGTTCTTC
D gene: TRBD2; clone size: .; V gene: TRBV11-3; J gene: TRBJ2-7; CDR3 protein: CASSLVAGGSYEQYF; CDR3 DNA: TGTGCCAGCAGCTTAGTAGCGGGGGGCAGCTACGAGCAGTACTTC
D gene: .; clone size: once; V gene: TRBV7-5; J gene: TRBJ2-7; CDR3 protein: CASSPWTSDHEQYF; CDR3 DNA: TGTGCCAGCAGCCCCTGGACTAGCGACCACGAGCAGTACTTC
D gene: .; clone size: .; V gene: TRBV18; J gene: TRBJ1-4; CDR3 protein: CASKRVVYEKLFF; CDR3 DNA: TGTGCCAGCAAGAGGGTCGTTTATGAAAAACTGTTTTTT
D gene: TRBD1; clone size: .; V gene: TRBV29-1; J gene: TRBJ1-1; CDR3 protein: CSVKGKTGVPNTEAFF; CDR3 DNA: TGCAGCGTTAAAGGCAAGACAGGGGTGCCGAACACTGAAGCTTTCTTT
D gene: .; clone size: .; V gene: TRBV18; J gene: TRBJ2-2; CDR3 protein: CASSPQGGVSRNTGELFF; CDR3 DNA: TGTGCCAGCTCACCACAAGGGGGAGTAAGTCGGAACACCGGGGAGCTGTTTTTT
D gene: .; clone size: .; V gene: TRBV18; J gene: TRBJ2-5; CDR3 protein: CASSLQGGETQYF; CDR3 DNA: TGTGCCAGCTCACTACAGGGTGGGGAGACCCAGTACTTC
D gene: TRBD2; clone size: .; V gene: TRBV5-1; J gene: TRBJ2-3; CDR3 protein: CASSRLAGSTDTQYF; CDR3 DNA: TGCGCCAGCAGCAGACTAGCGGGGAGCACAGATACGCAGTATTTT
D gene: .; clone size: .; V gene: TRBV14; J gene: TRBJ2-4; CDR3 protein: CASPRNYSPKNIQYF; CDR3 DNA: TGTGCCAGTCCGCGGAACTACTCCCCCAAAAACATTCAGTACTTC
D gene: .; clone size: .; V gene: TRBV19; J gene: TRBJ2-7; CDR3 protein: CATGPGASYEQYF; CDR3 DNA: TGTGCCACCGGACCAGGCGCCTCCTACGAGCAGTACTTC
D gene: TRBD2; clone size: .; V gene: TRBV11-3; J gene: TRBJ2-7; CDR3 protein: CASSEGLAGGAGSYEQYF; CDR3 DNA: TGTGCCAGCAGTGAAGGGCTAGCGGGAGGAGCAGGATCCTACGAGCAGTACTTC
D gene: .; clone size: .; V gene: TRBV5-1; J gene: TRBJ2-7; CDR3 protein: CASSVGTGGGASYEQYF; CDR3 DNA: TGCGCCAGCAGCGTGGGGACTGGCGGGGGCGCCTCCTACGAGCAGTACTTC
D gene: .; clone size: medium-sized; V gene: TRBV18; J gene: TRBJ2-3; CDR3 protein: CASSPQSDTQYF; CDR3 DNA: TGTGCCAGCTCTCCACAGTCCGATACGCAGTATTTT
D gene: .; clone size: .; V gene: TRBV6-8; J gene: TRBJ2-3; CDR3 protein: CASSYWTASPDTQYF; CDR3 DNA: TGTGCCAGCAGTTACTGGACTGCATCCCCAGATACGCAGTATTTT
D gene: .; clone size: .; V gene: TRBV6-8; J gene: TRBJ2-1; CDR3 protein: CASSVARNNEQFF; CDR3 DNA: TGTGCCAGCAGCGTAGCTAGGAACAATGAGCAGTTCTTC
D gene: .; clone size: .; V gene: TRBV18; J gene: TRBJ2-7; CDR3 protein: CASSQSSYEQYF; CDR3 DNA: TGTGCCAGCTCACAAAGCTCCTACGAGCAGTACTTC
D gene: .; clone size: .; V gene: TRBV5-1; J gene: TRBJ2-1; CDR3 protein: CASSLASGQNEQFF; CDR3 DNA: TGCGCCAGCAGCTTGGCCAGTGGTCAAAATGAGCAGTTCTTC
D gene: TRBD1; clone size: .; V gene: TRBV30; J gene: TRBJ2-5; CDR3 protein: CAWSVIRGRDRAQYF; CDR3 DNA: TGTGCCTGGAGTGTAATCAGGGGGCGCGATCGGGCCCAGTACTTC
D gene: .; clone size: few; V gene: TRBV18; J gene: TRBJ1-1; CDR3 protein: CASSGRRNTEAFF; CDR3 DNA: TGTGCCAGCTCGGGACGGAGAAACACTGAAGCTTTCTTT
D gene: .; clone size: .; V gene: TRBV11-3; J gene: TRBJ2-4; CDR3 protein: CASSQGRGISQGWTKNIQYF; CDR3 DNA: TGTGCCAGCAGCCAGGGCCGCGGGATATCGCAGGGGTGGACCAAAAACATTCAGTACTTC
D gene: TRBD2; clone size: .; V gene: TRBV23-1; J gene: TRBJ2-3; CDR3 protein: CASSKTPPSGSRTDTQYF; CDR3 DNA: TGCGCCAGCAGCAAAACCCCTCCTAGCGGGAGTAGGACAGATACGCAGTATTTT
D gene: .; clone size: medium-sized; V gene: TRBV16; J gene: TRBJ2-7; CDR3 protein: CASSHPPDYEQYF; CDR3 DNA: TGTGCCAGCAGCCACCCGCCCGACTACGAGCAGTACTTC
D gene: TRBD1; clone size: .; V gene: TRBV11-3; J gene: TRBJ1-1; CDR3 protein: CASSFSGGTFAEAFF; CDR3 DNA: TGTGCTAGCAGCTTTTCAGGGGGCACTTTTGCTGAAGCTTTCTTT
D gene: .; clone size: .; V gene: TRBV6-8; J gene: TRBJ1-2; CDR3 protein: CASSYPLVAGDGYTF; CDR3 DNA: TGTGCCAGCAGCTATCCCCTGGTGGCAGGGGATGGCTACACCTTC
D gene: .; clone size: .; V gene: TRBV29-1; J gene: TRBJ2-1; CDR3 protein: CSALPGLQGNEQFF; CDR3 DNA: TGCAGCGCCCTCCCGGGACTTCAAGGGAATGAGCAGTTCTTC
D gene: .; clone size: .; V gene: TRBV6-8; J gene: TRBJ2-3; CDR3 protein: CASRIARNTDTQYF; CDR3 DNA: TGTGCCAGCCGGATAGCGAGAAACACAGATACGCAGTATTTT
D gene: .; clone size: .; V gene: TRBV7-7; J gene: TRBJ2-7; CDR3 protein: CASSRLPRGRRTSYEQYF; CDR3 DNA: TGTGCCAGCAGCCGATTGCCCCGGGGCAGGCGGACCTCCTACGAGCAGTACTTC
D gene: TRBD2; clone size: .; V gene: TRBV19; J gene: TRBJ2-1; CDR3 protein: CASSFRLAGGYNEQFF; CDR3 DNA: TGTGCCAGTAGTTTTCGACTAGCGGGAGGCTACAATGAGCAGTTCTTC
D gene: TRBD1; clone size: .; V gene: TRBV30; J gene: TRBJ2-1; CDR3 protein: CAWSDKSGGTLNEQFF; CDR3 DNA: TGTGCCTGGAGTGACAAATCAGGGGGTACCTTAAATGAGCAGTTCTTC
D gene: .; clone size: .; V gene: TRBV30; J gene: TRBJ2-1; CDR3 protein: CAWSHGDPYNEQFF; CDR3 DNA: TGTGCCTGGAGTCATGGCGATCCCTACAATGAGCAGTTCTTC
D gene: .; clone size: .; V gene: TRBV6-8; J gene: TRBJ2-5; CDR3 protein: CASSYFRRETQYF; CDR3 DNA: TGTGCCAGCAGTTACTTCAGGAGAGAGACCCAGTACTTC
D gene: .; clone size: .; V gene: TRBV19; J gene: TRBJ2-1; CDR3 protein: CASSIPTNRNEQFF; CDR3 DNA: TGTGCCAGTAGTATACCCACCAATCGGAATGAGCAGTTCTTC
D gene: TRBD1; clone size: .; V gene: TRBV11-3; J gene: TRBJ1-1; CDR3 protein: CASSLGDSTNTEAFF; CDR3 DNA: TGTGCCAGCAGCTTAGGGGACAGCACGAACACTGAAGCTTTCTTT
D gene: TRBD2; clone size: .; V gene: TRBV11-3; J gene: TRBJ2-5; CDR3 protein: CASSPREDRTETQYF; CDR3 DNA: TGTGCTAGCAGCCCCCGGGAGGATAGGACCGAGACCCAGTACTTC
D gene: .; clone size: once; V gene: TRBV14; J gene: TRBJ1-1; CDR3 protein: CASSHPPWAGASEAFF; CDR3 DNA: TGTGCCAGCAGCCACCCACCCTGGGCGGGGGCGTCTGAAGCTTTCTTT
D gene: .; clone size: .; V gene: TRBV6-4; J gene: TRBJ2-3; CDR3 protein: CATSVADTQYF; CDR3 DNA: TGTGCCACCAGTGTTGCAGATACGCAGTATTTT
D gene: .; clone size: .; V gene: TRBV18; J gene: TRBJ2-6; CDR3 protein: CASSRSGVNVLTF; CDR3 DNA: TGTGCCAGCTCCAGATCTGGGGTCAACGTCCTGACTTTC
D gene: .; clone size: .; V gene: TRBV19; J gene: TRBJ1-4; CDR3 protein: CASSIGGTRKLFF; CDR3 DNA: TGTGCCAGTAGTATAGGAGGGACGAGGAAACTGTTTTTT
D gene: TRBD1; clone size: .; V gene: TRBV28; J gene: TRBJ2-4; CDR3 protein: CASSGRGTGLDIQYF; CDR3 DNA: TGTGCCAGCAGTGGCCGCGGGACAGGGTTGGACATTCAGTACTTC
D gene: .; clone size: few; V gene: TRBV6-8; J gene: TRBJ2-3; CDR3 protein: CASSYSFRPDTQYF; CDR3 DNA: TGTGCCAGCAGTTACTCGTTTAGACCAGATACGCAGTATTTT
D gene: .; clone size: .; V gene: TRBV11-3; J gene: TRBJ2-1; CDR3 protein: CASSPSRLSIGEQFF; CDR3 DNA: TGTGCCAGCAGCCCCTCTAGACTCTCTATCGGTGAGCAGTTCTTC
D gene: .; clone size: .; V gene: TRBV10-3; J gene: TRBJ1-5; CDR3 protein: CAISESSGAYQPQHF; CDR3 DNA: TGTGCCATCAGTGAGTCGTCGGGGGCATATCAGCCCCAGCATTTT
D gene: .; clone size: .; V gene: TRBV4-1; J gene: TRBJ2-7; CDR3 protein: CASSQTGGDVSEQYF; CDR3 DNA: TGCGCCAGCAGCCAAACAGGGGGGGATGTCTCCGAGCAGTACTTC
D gene: TRBD1; clone size: few; V gene: TRBV18; J gene: TRBJ1-5; CDR3 protein: CASSETGQGYQPQHF; CDR3 DNA: TGTGCCAGCTCCGAGACGGGACAGGGCTATCAGCCCCAGCATTTT
D gene: TRBD1; clone size: few; V gene: TRBV19; J gene: TRBJ2-7; CDR3 protein: CASARQGAYEQYF; CDR3 DNA: TGTGCCAGTGCCCGACAGGGGGCGTACGAGCAGTACTTC
D gene: .; clone size: .; V gene: TRBV14; J gene: TRBJ2-1; CDR3 protein: CASSRIDSYSYNEQFF; CDR3 DNA: TGTGCCAGCAGCCGCATCGACTCTTACTCCTACAATGAGCAGTTCTTC
D gene: .; clone size: medium-sized; V gene: TRBV9; J gene: TRBJ1-4; CDR3 protein: CASSPPTNEKLFF; CDR3 DNA: TGTGCCAGCAGCCCTCCAACTAATGAAAAACTGTTTTTT
D gene: TRBD1; clone size: .; V gene: TRBV28; J gene: TRBJ2-5; CDR3 protein: CASNFGPGQNEETQYF; CDR3 DNA: TGTGCCAGCAATTTCGGGCCGGGACAGAACGAAGAGACCCAGTACTTC